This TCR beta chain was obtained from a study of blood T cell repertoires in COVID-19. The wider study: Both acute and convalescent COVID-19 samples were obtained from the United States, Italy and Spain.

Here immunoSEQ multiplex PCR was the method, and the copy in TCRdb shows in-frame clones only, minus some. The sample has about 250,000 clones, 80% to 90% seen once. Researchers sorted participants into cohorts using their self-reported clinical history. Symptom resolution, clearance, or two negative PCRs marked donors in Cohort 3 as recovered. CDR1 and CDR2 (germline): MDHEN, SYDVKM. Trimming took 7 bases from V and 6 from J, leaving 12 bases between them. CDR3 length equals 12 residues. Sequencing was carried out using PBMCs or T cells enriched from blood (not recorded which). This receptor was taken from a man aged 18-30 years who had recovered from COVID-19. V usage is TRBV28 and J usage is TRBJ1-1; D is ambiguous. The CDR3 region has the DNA TGTGCCAGCACATATGGGCCCGCTGAAGCTTTCTTT. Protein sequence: CASTYGPAEAFF. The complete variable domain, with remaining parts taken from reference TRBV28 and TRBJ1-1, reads DVKVTQSSRYLVKRTGEKVFLECVQDMDHENMFWYRQDPGLGLRLIYFSYDVKMKEKGDIPEGYSVSREKKERFSLILESASTNQTSMYLCASTYGPAEAFFGQGTRLTVV.